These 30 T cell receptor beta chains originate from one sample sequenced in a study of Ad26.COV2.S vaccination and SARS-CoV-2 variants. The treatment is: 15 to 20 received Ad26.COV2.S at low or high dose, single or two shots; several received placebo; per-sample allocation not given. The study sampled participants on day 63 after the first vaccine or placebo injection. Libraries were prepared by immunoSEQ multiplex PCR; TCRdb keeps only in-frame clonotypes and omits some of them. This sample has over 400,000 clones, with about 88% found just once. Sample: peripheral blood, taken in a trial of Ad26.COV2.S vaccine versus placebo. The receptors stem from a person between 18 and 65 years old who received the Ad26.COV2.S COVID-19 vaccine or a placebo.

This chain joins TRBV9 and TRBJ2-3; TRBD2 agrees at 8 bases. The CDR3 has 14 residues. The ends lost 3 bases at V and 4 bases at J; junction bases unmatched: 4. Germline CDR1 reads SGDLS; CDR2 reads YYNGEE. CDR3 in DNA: TGTGCCAGCAGCGGAAGACTAGCGTCAGATACGCAGTATTTT. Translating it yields CASSGRLASDTQYF.

In DNA, the CDR3 is TGTGCCAGCAGCTCCCTAGGGAACACTGAAGCTTTCTTT. Protein sequence: CASSSLGNTEAFF. The chain is built from TRBV9 and TRBJ1-1; no reliable D call. Trimming pared 4 bases from V and 1 base from J, leaving 8 bases between. There are 13 residues in the CDR3. Germline V gene lookup returns CDR1 SGDLS and CDR2 YYNGEE.

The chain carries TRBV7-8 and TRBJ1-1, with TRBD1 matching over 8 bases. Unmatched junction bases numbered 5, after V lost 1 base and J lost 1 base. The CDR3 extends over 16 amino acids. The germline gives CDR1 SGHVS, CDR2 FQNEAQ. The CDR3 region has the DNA TGTGCCAGCAGCTTAGTGCGGGGACAGGAGAACACTGAAGCTTTCTTT. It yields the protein CASSLVRGQENTEAFF.

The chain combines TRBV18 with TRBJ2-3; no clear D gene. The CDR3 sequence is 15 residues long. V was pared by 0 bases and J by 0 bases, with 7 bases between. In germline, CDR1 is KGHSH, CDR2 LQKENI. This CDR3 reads CASSPPGSSTDTQYF. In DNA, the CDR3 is TGTGCCAGCTCACCACCCGGGTCTAGCACAGATACGCAGTATTTT.

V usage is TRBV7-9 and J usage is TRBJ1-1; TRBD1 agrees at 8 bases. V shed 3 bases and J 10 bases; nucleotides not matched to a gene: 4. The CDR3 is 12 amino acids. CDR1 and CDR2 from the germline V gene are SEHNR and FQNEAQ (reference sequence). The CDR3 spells CASSFQQGGAFF. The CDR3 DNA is TGTGCCAGCAGCTTTCAACAGGGGGGAGCTTTCTTT.

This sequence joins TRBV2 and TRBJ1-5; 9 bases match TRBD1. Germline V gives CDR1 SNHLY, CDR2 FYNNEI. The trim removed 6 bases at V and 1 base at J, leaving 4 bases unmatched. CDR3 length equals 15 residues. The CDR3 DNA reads TGTGCCAGCAGACAGGGGGCATCAAGCAATCAGCCCCAGCATTTT. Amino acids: CASRQGASSNQPQHF.

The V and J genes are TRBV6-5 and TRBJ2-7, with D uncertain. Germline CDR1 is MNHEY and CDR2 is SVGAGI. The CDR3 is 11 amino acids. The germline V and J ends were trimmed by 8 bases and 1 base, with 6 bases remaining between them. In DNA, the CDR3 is TGTGCCAGCTTACCTTCCTACGAGCAGTACTTC. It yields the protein CASLPSYEQYF.

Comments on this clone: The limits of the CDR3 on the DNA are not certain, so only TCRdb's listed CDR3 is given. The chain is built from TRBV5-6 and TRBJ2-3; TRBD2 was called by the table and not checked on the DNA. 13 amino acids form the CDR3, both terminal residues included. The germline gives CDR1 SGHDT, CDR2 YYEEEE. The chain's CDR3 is CASSFGEGNTQYF.

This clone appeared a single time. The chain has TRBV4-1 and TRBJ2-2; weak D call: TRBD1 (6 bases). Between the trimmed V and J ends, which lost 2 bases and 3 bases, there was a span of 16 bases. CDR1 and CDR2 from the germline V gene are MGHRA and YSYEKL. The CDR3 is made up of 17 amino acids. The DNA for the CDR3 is TGCGCCAGCAGCCAATCCTTCGGGACATATGACACCGGGGAGCTGTTTTTT. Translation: CASSQSFGTYDTGELFF.

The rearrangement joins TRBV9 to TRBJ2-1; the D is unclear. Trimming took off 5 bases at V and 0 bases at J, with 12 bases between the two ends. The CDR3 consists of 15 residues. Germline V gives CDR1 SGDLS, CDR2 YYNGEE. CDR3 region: CASSPTDGSYNEQFF. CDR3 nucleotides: TGTGCCAGCAGTCCGACGGACGGCTCCTACAATGAGCAGTTCTTC.

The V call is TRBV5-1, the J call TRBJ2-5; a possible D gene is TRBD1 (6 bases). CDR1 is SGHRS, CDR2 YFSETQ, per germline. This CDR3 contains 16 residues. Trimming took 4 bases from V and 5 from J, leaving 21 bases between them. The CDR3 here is CASSPGTDKRGETQYF. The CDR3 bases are TGCGCCAGCAGCCCGGGGACGGACAAAAGGGGGGAGACCCAGTACTTC.

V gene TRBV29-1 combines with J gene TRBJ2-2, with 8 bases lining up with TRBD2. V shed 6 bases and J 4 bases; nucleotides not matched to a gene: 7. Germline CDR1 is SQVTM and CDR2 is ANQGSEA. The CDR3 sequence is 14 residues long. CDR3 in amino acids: CSVAGVRVTGELFF. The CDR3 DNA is TGCAGCGTAGCGGGGGTGCGCGTCACCGGGGAGCTGTTTTTT.

The CDR3 reads CASSQSSGNGETQYF. The CDR3 DNA reads as TGTGCCAGCAGCCAATCCTCGGGGAATGGAGAGACCCAGTACTTC. The rearrangement links TRBV4-2 to TRBJ2-5; D is possibly TRBD2 (5 bases). The V gene's germline CDR1 is LGHNA and CDR2 YNFKEQ. Trimming left V 2 bases short and J 4 bases short, with 14 bases between. CDR3 length: 15 residues.

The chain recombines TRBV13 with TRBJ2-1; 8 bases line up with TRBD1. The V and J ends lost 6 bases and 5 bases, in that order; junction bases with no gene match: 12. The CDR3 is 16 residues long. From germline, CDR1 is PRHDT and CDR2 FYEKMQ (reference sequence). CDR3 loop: CASRSGTGIDNNEQFF. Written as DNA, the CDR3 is TGTGCCAGCAGGTCTGGGACAGGAATTGATAACAATGAGCAGTTCTTC.

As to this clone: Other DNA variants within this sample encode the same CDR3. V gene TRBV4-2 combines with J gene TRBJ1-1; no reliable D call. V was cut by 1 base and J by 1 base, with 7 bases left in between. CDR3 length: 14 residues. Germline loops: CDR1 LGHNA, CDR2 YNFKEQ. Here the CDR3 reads CASSQVRGNTEAFF. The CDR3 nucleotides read TGTGCCAGCAGCCAAGTGAGAGGGAACACTGAAGCTTTCTTT.

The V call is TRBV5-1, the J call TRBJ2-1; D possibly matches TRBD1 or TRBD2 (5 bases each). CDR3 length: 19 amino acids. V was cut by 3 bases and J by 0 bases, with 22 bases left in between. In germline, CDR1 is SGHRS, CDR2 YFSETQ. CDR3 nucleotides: TGCGCCAGCAGCTCACGAAGTGGGGCCGCGAGGGTCTCCTACAATGAGCAGTTCTTC. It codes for CASSSRSGAARVSYNEQFF.

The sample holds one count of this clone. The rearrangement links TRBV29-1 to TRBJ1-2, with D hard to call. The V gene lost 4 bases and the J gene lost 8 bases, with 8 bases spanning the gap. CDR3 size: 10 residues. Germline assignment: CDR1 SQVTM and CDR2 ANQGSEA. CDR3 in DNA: TGCAGCGTTGGGGTAATGGGCTACACCTTC. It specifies CSVGVMGYTF. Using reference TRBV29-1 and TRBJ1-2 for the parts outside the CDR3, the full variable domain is SAVISQKPSRDICQRGTSLTIQCQVDSQVTMMFWYRQQPGQSLTLIATANQGSEATYESGFVIDKFPISRPNLTFSTLTVSNMSPEDSSIYLCSVGVMGYTFGSGTRLTVV.

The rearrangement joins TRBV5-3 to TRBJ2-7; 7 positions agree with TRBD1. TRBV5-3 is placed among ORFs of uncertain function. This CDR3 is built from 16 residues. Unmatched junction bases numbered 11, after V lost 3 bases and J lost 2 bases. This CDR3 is CARSSGGQRGTYEQYF. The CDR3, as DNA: TGTGCCAGAAGCTCAGGGGGACAGAGGGGGACCTACGAGCAGTACTTC.

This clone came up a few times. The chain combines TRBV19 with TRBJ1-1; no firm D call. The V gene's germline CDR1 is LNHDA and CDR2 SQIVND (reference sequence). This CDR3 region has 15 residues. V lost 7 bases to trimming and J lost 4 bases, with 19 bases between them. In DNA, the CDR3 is TGTGCCAGTACCCCAGGACCAGGCAGAGGCACTGAAGCTTTCTTT. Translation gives CASTPGPGRGTEAFF. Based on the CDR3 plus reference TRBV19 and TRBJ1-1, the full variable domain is DGGITQSPKYLFRKEGQNVTLSCEQNLNHDAMYWYRQDPGQGLRLIYYSQIVNDFQKGDIAEGYSVSREKKESFPLTVTSAQKNPTAFYLCASTPGPGRGTEAFFGQGTRLTVV.

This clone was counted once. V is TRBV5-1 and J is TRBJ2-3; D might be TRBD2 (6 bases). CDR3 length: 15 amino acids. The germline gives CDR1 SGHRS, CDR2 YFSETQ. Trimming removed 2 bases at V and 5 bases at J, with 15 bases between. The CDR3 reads CASSLGTLDRDTQYF. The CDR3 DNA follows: TGCGCCAGCAGCTTAGGGACTTTGGACCGAGATACGCAGTATTTT. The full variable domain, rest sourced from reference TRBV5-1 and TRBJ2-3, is KAGVTQTPRYLIKTRGQQVTLSCSPISGHRSVSWYQQTPGQGLQFLFEYFSETQRNKGNFPGRFSGRQFSNSRSEMNVSTLELGDSALYLCASSLGTLDRDTQYFGPGTRLTVL.

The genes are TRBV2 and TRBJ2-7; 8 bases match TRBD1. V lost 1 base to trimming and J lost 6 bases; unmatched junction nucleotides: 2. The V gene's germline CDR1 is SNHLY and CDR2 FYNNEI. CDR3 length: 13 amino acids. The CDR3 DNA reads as TGTGCCAGCAGTGAAGGACAGGGGACCGAGCAGTACGTC. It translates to CASSEGQGTEQYV.

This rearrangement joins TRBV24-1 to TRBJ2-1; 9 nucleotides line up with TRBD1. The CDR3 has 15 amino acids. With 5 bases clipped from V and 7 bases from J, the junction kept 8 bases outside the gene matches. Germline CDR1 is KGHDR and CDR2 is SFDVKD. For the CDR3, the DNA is TGTGCCACCAGTGGGGACAGGGATCGGAGGAATGAGCAGTTCTTC. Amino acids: CATSGDRDRRNEQFF.

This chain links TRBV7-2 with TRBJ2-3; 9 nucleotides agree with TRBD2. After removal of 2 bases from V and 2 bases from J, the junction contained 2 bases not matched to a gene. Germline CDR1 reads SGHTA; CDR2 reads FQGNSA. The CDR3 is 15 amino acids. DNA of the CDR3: TGTGCCAGCAGCTTAACTAGCGGGTCCACAGATACGCAGTATTTT. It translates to CASSLTSGSTDTQYF.

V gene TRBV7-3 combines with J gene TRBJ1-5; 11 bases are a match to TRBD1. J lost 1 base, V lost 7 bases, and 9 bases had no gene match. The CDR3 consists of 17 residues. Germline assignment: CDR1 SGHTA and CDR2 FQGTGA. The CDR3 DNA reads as TGTGCCAGCACCATTCGCGGGGACAGGGGGAGCAATCAGCCCCAGCATTTT. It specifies CASTIRGDRGSNQPQHF.

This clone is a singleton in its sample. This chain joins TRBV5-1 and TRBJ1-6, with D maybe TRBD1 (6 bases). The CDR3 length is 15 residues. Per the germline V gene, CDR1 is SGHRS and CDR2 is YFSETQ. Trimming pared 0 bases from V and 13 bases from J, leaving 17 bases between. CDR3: CASSLGPGEDLPLHF. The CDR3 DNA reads TGCGCCAGCAGCTTGGGGCCAGGGGAAGATTTGCCCCTCCACTTT.

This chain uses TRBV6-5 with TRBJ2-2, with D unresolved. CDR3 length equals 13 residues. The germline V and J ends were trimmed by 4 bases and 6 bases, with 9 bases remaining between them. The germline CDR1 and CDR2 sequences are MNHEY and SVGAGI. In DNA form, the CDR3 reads TGTGCCAGCAGTTGGATTTTGGCCGGGGAGCTGTTTTTT. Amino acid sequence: CASSWILAGELFF.

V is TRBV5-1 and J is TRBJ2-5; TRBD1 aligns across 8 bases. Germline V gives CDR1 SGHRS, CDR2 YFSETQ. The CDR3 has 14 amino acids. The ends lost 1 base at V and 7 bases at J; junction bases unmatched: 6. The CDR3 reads CASSLYGTGATQYF. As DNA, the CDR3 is TGCGCCAGCAGCTTGTATGGGACAGGCGCGACCCAGTACTTC.

The CDR3 reads CASKRGLAGGNTGELFF. As DNA, the CDR3 is TGTGCCAGTAAACGGGGACTAGCGGGAGGGAACACCGGGGAGCTGTTTTTT. J is TRBJ2-2 and V is TRBV19; 15 bases match TRBD2. This CDR3 has 17 residues. The V gene end was trimmed by 7 bases and the J gene end by 1 base; junction bases not matched to a gene: 4. Germline values: CDR1 LNHDA, CDR2 SQIVND (reference sequence).

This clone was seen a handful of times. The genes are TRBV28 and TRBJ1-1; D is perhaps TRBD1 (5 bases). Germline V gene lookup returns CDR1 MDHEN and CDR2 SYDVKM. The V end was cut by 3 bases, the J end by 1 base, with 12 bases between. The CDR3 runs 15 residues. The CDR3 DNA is TGTGCCAGCAGTTTGGACACGCCCGAGAACACTGAAGCTTTCTTT. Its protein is CASSLDTPENTEAFF.

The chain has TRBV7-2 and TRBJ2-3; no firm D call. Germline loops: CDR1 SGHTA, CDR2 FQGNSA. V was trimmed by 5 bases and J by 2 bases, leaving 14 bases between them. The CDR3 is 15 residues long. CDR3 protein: CASSPTRRYTDTQYF. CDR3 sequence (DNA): TGTGCCAGCAGCCCCACCCGGCGGTACACAGATACGCAGTATTTT.